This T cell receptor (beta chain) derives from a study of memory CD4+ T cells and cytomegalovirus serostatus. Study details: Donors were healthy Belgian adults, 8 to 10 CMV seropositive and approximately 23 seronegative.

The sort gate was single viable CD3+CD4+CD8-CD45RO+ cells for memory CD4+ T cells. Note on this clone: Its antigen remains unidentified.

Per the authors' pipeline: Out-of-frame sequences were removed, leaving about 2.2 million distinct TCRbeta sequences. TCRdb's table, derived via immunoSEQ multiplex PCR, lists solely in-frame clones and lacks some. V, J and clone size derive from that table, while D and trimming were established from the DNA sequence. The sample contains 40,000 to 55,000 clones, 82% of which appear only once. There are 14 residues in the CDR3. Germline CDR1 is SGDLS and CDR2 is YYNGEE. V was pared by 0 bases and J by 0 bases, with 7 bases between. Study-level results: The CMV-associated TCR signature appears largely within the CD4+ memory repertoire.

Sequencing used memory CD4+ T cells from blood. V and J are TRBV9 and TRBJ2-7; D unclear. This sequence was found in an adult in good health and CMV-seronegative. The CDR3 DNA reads TGTGCCAGCAGCGTAGATCCCAACTCCTACGAGCAGTACTTC. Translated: CASSVDPNSYEQYF.